This T cell receptor (beta chain) was sequenced during a study of blood T cells in healthy people across ages. Notes on the study in general: TCR beta diversity tracked closely with naive T cell percentage.

The CDR3 spans 13 residues. V was pared by 7 bases and J by 8 bases, with 11 bases of the junction left unmatched. The germline V gene encodes CDR1 SQVTM and CDR2 ANQGSEA. Then a second PCR, running roughly 7 to 11 cycles, was carried out with a sample-barcoded 5' primer and a J-beta primer mix. TCRdb itself ran the 5' RACE reads through MiXCR, one entry per CDR3 protein. The table lists 900,000 to 950,000 distinct CDR3 sequences, 25% to 35% of them singletons, with more than 8.5% in the top ten. This clonotype was detected ten times or more. Its antigen is as yet unknown. The same specimen was also included in a second study, on T cells of mothers and their children.

This sequence joins TRBV29-1 and TRBJ2-7, with 10 nucleotides matching TRBD1. Sample: blood. This receptor was obtained from a woman aged 40 to 50 in good health. The CDR3 region is CSATGDRGTKQYF. Written as DNA, the CDR3 is TGCAGCGCGACGGGGGACAGGGGTACGAAGCAGTACTTC.